These 26 T cell receptor beta chains came from one sample sequenced in a study of control samples from healthy donors and cancer patients. Produced via immunoSEQ multiplex PCR; TCRdb's table is partial and in-frame only. The profile shows tens of thousands of clones, about 90% of them singletons. The sequencing input was blood. These receptors came from a woman in her 50s in good health.

The chain links TRBV11-3 to TRBJ2-3; no firm D call. The V end was cut by 1 base, the J end by 2 bases, with 19 bases between. Germline V CDR1 and CDR2: SGHNT, YENEEA. The CDR3 spans 18 residues. The CDR3 loop is CASSLGLQNERFTDTQYF. As DNA, the CDR3 is TGTGCCAGCAGCTTAGGTCTCCAAAACGAACGGTTCACAGATACGCAGTATTTT.

This chain links TRBV5-1 with TRBJ1-3, with D unclear. The CDR3 runs 16 residues. V was pared by 0 bases and J by 0 bases, with 10 bases between. Germline V gives CDR1 SGHRS, CDR2 YFSETQ. The CDR3 sequence is CASSLGEPGSGNTIYF. The CDR3 nucleotides are TGCGCCAGCAGCTTGGGGGAGCCTGGCTCTGGAAACACCATATATTTT.

The genes are TRBV28 and TRBJ1-4; D might be TRBD1 (6 bases). This CDR3 is built from 16 residues. Germline CDR1 is MDHEN and CDR2 is SYDVKM. The V and J ends lost 6 bases and 8 bases respectively, with 22 bases between them. The CDR3 nucleotides read TGTGCCAGCAGCGGTACAGGGACCGGGTTGCGCGAAAAACTGTTTTTT. This translates into CASSGTGTGLREKLFF.

The gene calls are TRBV3-1 (or the pseudogene TRBV3-2) and TRBJ2-7; D is unclear. The CDR3 totals 15 residues. Trimming cost V 1 base and J 4 bases, with 14 bases left between them. Per germline, CDR1 LGHDT and CDR2 YNNKEL (reference sequence). CDR3 coding DNA: TGTGCCAGCAGCCAAGTCTTGGGCAGGAGTTACGAGCAGTACTTC. This codes for CASSQVLGRSYEQYF.

This chain joins TRBV30 and TRBJ2-1, with TRBD2 as a possible D gene (5 bases). V lost 0 bases, J lost 8 bases, and 17 bases lay in between. Germline V gives CDR1 GTSNPN, CDR2 SVGIG (reference sequence). There are 15 residues in the CDR3. The CDR3 DNA follows: TGTGCCTGGAGTGTAGGTAGCCGGGGTGGGGATGAGCAGTTCTTC. Translated, it gives CAWSVGSRGGDEQFF.

V usage is TRBV5-6 and J usage is TRBJ2-7; 9 bases agree with TRBD1. From germline, CDR1 is SGHDT and CDR2 YYEEEE. V dropped 4 bases and J dropped 1; count of bases not matched to a gene: 6. The CDR3 spans 15 residues. The CDR3 sequence: CASSIRDRVSYEQYF. In DNA form, the CDR3 reads TGTGCCAGCAGCATCCGGGACAGGGTTTCCTACGAGCAGTACTTC.

This chain links TRBV28 with TRBJ2-1; 8 positions agree with TRBD1. There are 15 residues in the CDR3. Germline CDR1 and CDR2: MDHEN and SYDVKM. The J segment lost 2 bases and the V segment lost 4 bases, leaving 4 bases of the junction unmatched. The CDR3 is CASSSATGAYNEQFF. The CDR3 DNA follows: TGTGCCAGCAGTTCTGCGACAGGGGCCTACAATGAGCAGTTCTTC.

The rearrangement uses TRBV11-1 and TRBJ2-7, with TRBD1 matching 10 bases. CDR1 and CDR2 (germline): SGHAT, FQDESV (reference sequence). With V trimmed by 5 bases and J by 3 bases, 10 bases remained unmatched. The CDR3 covers 16 residues. CDR3 amino acids: CASSRPRTGGNYEQYF. CDR3 DNA: TGTGCCAGCAGCCGACCCCGGACAGGGGGGAACTACGAGCAGTACTTC. Full variable domain (remainder filled in from reference TRBV11-1 and TRBJ2-7): EAEVAQSPRYKITEKSQAVAFWCDPISGHATLYWYRQILGQGPELLVQFQDESVVDDSQLPKDRFSAERLKGVDSTLKIQPAELGDSAMYLCASSRPRTGGNYEQYFGPGTRLTVT.

This clone was detected a few times. The V call is TRBV29-1, the J call TRBJ1-2, with unresolved D. The CDR3 is made up of 14 amino acids. CDR1 and CDR2 (germline): SQVTM, ANQGSEA. The V gene lost 4 bases and the J gene lost 1 base, with 13 bases spanning the gap. CDR3 DNA sequence: TGCAGCGTTGTTAACAACGAGTTTAACTATGGCTACACCTTC. Translating it yields CSVVNNEFNYGYTF.

This chain links TRBV6-5 with TRBJ2-3; weak D call: TRBD2 (6 bases). V lost 4 bases, J lost 2 bases, and 13 bases lay in between. The CDR3 contains 15 residues. Germline lookup yields CDR1 MNHEY and CDR2 SVGAGI. The CDR3 DNA reads as TGTGCCAGCAGTTCAGGGACTCTTGACACAGATACGCAGTATTTT. Translation: CASSSGTLDTDTQYF.

The chain couples TRBV19 to TRBJ2-5; possible D gene TRBD1, 6 bases. The germline gives CDR1 LNHDA, CDR2 SQIVND (reference sequence). V lost 1 base, J lost 5 bases, and 8 bases lay in between. The CDR3 sequence is 13 residues long. The CDR3: CASSIGTVETQYF. The CDR3 nucleotides read TGTGCCAGTAGTATAGGGACAGTCGAGACCCAGTACTTC. Looking up the rest from reference TRBV19 and TRBJ2-5 gives the full variable domain: DGGITQSPKYLFRKEGQNVTLSCEQNLNHDAMYWYRQDPGQGLRLIYYSQIVNDFQKGDIAEGYSVSREKKESFPLTVTSAQKNPTAFYLCASSIGTVETQYFGPGTRLLVL.

This clone has a handful of counts. This chain links TRBV5-6 with TRBJ1-5; D is uncertain. The CDR3 loop spans 14 amino acids. Germline-derived CDR1 and CDR2 are SGHDT and YYEEEE. The V gene lost 2 bases and the J gene lost 0 bases, with 6 bases spanning the gap. The chain's CDR3 is CASSFSYSNQPQHF. In DNA form, the CDR3 reads TGTGCCAGCAGCTTCTCTTATAGCAATCAGCCCCAGCATTTT.

The chain employs TRBV19 and TRBJ1-6; TRBD1 matches 8 bases. Germline V lookup: CDR1 LNHDA, CDR2 SQIVND (reference sequence). V was clipped by 2 bases and J by 6 bases; unmatched bases: 0. The CDR3 consists of 14 residues. The CDR3 nucleotides read TGTGCCAGTAGTATACAGGGGGCTAATTCACCCCTCCACTTT. As protein: CASSIQGANSPLHF.

CDR3: CAWSSSGQGPNQPQHF. The DNA for the CDR3 is TGTGCCTGGAGTTCGTCGGGACAGGGACCCAATCAGCCCCAGCATTTT. The chain has TRBV30 and TRBJ1-5; 9 nucleotides agree with TRBD1. Germline assignment: CDR1 GTSNPN and CDR2 SVGIG (reference sequence). V shed 2 bases and J 3 bases; nucleotides not matched to a gene: 8. There are 16 residues in the CDR3.

J is TRBJ2-3 and V is TRBV19; TRBD1 aligns across 11 bases. This CDR3 spans 13 amino acids. The V gene's germline CDR1 is LNHDA and CDR2 SQIVND (reference sequence). Trimming cost V 7 bases and J 14 bases; bases outside gene matches: 11. The DNA of the CDR3 is TGTGCCAGTATCGGGACAGGGGGAGTTCTGTGGTATTTT. Protein: CASIGTGGVLWYF.

This clone was detected only once. The chain has TRBV3-1 (or the pseudogene TRBV3-2) and TRBJ2-5; TRBD2 might be the D (6 bases). The CDR3 covers 16 residues. Trimming shortened V by 6 bases and J by 0 bases, and 17 bases separated the two germline ends. Germline V CDR1 and CDR2: LGHDT, YNNKEL (reference sequence). The CDR3 sequence is CASRIHGGEYQETQYF. CDR3 DNA: TGTGCCAGCAGGATACATGGCGGGGAGTACCAAGAGACCCAGTACTTC.

The J gene is TRBJ2-7, the V gene TRBV5-1; no firm D call. The germline V gene has CDR1 SGHRS and CDR2 YFSETQ. This CDR3 is built from 13 residues. The germline V and J ends were trimmed by 0 bases and 7 bases, with 11 bases remaining between them. CDR3: CASSLGRTSEQYF. DNA for the CDR3: TGCGCCAGCAGCTTGGGCAGGACCTCGGAGCAGTACTTC.

V usage is TRBV5-1 and J usage is TRBJ2-7; D unresolved. Germline CDR1 reads SGHRS; CDR2 reads YFSETQ. Trimming pared 2 bases from V and 3 bases from J, leaving 3 bases between. The CDR3 is 11 amino acids. CDR3 sequence: CASSLNYEQYF. In DNA, the CDR3 is TGCGCCAGCAGCTTAAACTACGAGCAGTACTTC.

This rearrangement joins TRBV7-9 to TRBJ1-4; TRBD1 is a possible D gene (5 bases). This CDR3 has 16 amino acids. Between the trimmed V and J ends, which lost 5 bases and 1 base, there was a span of 14 bases. Germline CDR1 and CDR2: SEHNR and FQNEAQ (reference sequence). CDR3 nucleotide sequence: TGTGCCAGCAGCCCTCGTCAGGGTGGAACTAATGAAAAACTGTTTTTT. Translating gives CASSPRQGGTNEKLFF.

J is TRBJ2-3 and V is TRBV6-6, with 8 bases aligning to TRBD2. The CDR3 length is 15 residues. Germline V gene sequence: CDR1 MNHNY, CDR2 SVGAGI (reference sequence). J lost 8 bases, V lost 4 bases, and 11 bases had no gene match. CDR3 protein: CASSSITGGPVTQYF. CDR3 DNA sequence: TGTGCCAGCAGTTCGATCACGGGAGGGCCGGTTACGCAGTATTTT.

Here the CDR3 reads CASSGGHTIYF. CDR3 bases: TGTGCCAGCAGCGGAGGTCACACCATATATTTT. The J gene is TRBJ1-3, the V gene TRBV13; D gene uncertain. The CDR3 covers 11 residues. CDR1 and CDR2 from the germline V gene are PRHDT and FYEKMQ (reference sequence). Trimming took 5 bases from V and 8 from J, leaving 7 bases between them.

The chain links TRBV28 to TRBJ1-5; 8 nucleotides line up with TRBD1. The CDR3 extends over 14 amino acids. V shed 4 bases, J shed 7 bases, and the junction held 6 bases outside the gene matches. Germline assignment: CDR1 MDHEN and CDR2 SYDVKM. CDR3 region: CASSSQGARQPQHF. CDR3 DNA: TGTGCCAGCAGTTCCCAGGGGGCTCGACAGCCCCAGCATTTT.

The gene calls are TRBV2 and TRBJ1-6; D possibly corresponds to TRBD1 (5 bases). In germline, CDR1 is SNHLY, CDR2 FYNNEI. The CDR3 consists of 14 residues. The V and J ends lost 6 bases and 8 bases respectively, with 14 bases between them. The CDR3 region has the DNA TGTGCCAGCAGGGGACGGCCCTTTGATTCACCCCTCCACTTT. Translating gives CASRGRPFDSPLHF.

This sequence joins TRBV30 and TRBJ1-6, with 10 bases identical to TRBD1. Trimming took 4 bases from V and 9 from J; bases not matched to a gene: 9. Germline V gene sequence: CDR1 GTSNPN, CDR2 SVGIG (reference sequence). CDR3 length: 15 amino acids. This CDR3 is CAWTLVGTGASPLHF. CDR3 coding DNA: TGTGCCTGGACCCTCGTTGGGACAGGGGCTTCACCCCTCCACTTT.

This chain links TRBV27 with TRBJ1-1; the D is unclear. Trimming left V 6 bases short and J 0 bases short, with 8 bases between. Looked up from germline, CDR1 is MNHEY and CDR2 is SMNVEV (reference sequence). The CDR3 sequence is 13 residues long. CDR3 sequence (DNA): TGTGCCAGCAGAGGACGGATGAACACTGAAGCTTTCTTT. Its translation is CASRGRMNTEAFF.

The V gene is TRBV6-1, the J gene TRBJ1-6, with TRBD1 as a possible D gene (6 bases). The CDR3 is 15 residues long. Germline lookup yields CDR1 MNHNS and CDR2 SASEGT. Trimming removed 1 base from V and 4 bases from J, with 8 bases in between. The CDR3 DNA follows: TGTGCCAGCAGTGAAGTGGACAGATATAATTCACCCCTCCACTTT. Protein sequence: CASSEVDRYNSPLHF.